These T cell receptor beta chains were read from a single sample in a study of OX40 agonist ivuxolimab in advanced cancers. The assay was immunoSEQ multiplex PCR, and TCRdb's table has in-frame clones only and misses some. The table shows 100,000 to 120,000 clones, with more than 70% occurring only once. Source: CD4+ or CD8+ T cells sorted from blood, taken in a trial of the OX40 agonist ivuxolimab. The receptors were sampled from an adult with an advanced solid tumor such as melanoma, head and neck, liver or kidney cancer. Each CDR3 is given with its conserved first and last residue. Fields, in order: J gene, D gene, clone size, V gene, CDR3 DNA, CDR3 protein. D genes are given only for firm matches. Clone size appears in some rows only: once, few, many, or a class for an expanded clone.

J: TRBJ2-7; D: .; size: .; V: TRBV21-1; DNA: TGTGCCAGCAGCAAAGAGACCCAGGGAAGGGGCACCTCCTACGAGCAGTACTTC; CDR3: CASSKETQGRGTSYEQYF
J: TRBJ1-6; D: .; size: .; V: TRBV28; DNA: TGTGCCAGCAGTTTAAAAGGATCACCCCTCCACTTT; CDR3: CASSLKGSPLHF
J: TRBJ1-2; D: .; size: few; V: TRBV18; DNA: TGTGCCAGCTCGTCGACTAACTATGGCTACACCTTC; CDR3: CASSSTNYGYTF
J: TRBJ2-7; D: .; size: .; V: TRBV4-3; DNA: TGCGCCAGCAGCCAGGATCACACCCCCTCCTACGAGCAGTACTTC; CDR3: CASSQDHTPSYEQYF
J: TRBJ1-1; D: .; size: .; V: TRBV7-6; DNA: TGTGCCAGCAGCTTAGAGGGGGAGGCTTTCTTT; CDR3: CASSLEGEAFF
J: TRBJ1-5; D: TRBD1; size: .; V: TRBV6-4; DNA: TGTGCCAGCAGTGACCCTACCCAGGGACAGGGTGGGAGCAATCAGCCCCAGCATTTT; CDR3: CASSDPTQGQGGSNQPQHF
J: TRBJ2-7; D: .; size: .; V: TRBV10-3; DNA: TGTGCCATCAGTGAGCCTCGAAGCTACGGGCAGTACTTC; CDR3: CAISEPRSYGQYF
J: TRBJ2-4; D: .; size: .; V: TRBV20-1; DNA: TGCAGTGCAAGTCGGGACATTCAGTACTTC; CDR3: CSASRDIQYF
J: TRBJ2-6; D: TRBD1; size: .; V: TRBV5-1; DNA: TGCGCCAGCAGCTTGGCCCCCCTACTTACAGGGGGCGCAGGGGCCAACGTCCTGACTTTC; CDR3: CASSLAPLLTGGAGANVLTF
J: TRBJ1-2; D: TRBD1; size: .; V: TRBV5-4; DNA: TGTGCCAGCAGCCACCCGGACAGGGGCTATGGCTACACCTTC; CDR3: CASSHPDRGYGYTF
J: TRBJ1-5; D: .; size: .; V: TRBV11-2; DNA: TGTGCCAGCAGCCGGGAGGGGCAGGGTAGCCCCCAGCATTTT; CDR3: CASSREGQGSPQHF
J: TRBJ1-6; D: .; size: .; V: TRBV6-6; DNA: TGTGCCAGCAGTTACTCGGGACGGTTTAATTCACCCCTCCACTTT; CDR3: CASSYSGRFNSPLHF
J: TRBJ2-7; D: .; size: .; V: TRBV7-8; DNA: TGTGCCAGCAGCTCCACACGGGAGCAGTACTTC; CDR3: CASSSTREQYF
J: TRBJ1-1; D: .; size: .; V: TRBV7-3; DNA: TGTGCCAGCAGCAATGACAGAAACACTGAAGCTTTCTTT; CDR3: CASSNDRNTEAFF
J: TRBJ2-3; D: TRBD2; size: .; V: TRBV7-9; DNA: TGTGCCAGCAGCCCCTACGGAGCGGGGGGGCAAGATACGCAGTATTTT; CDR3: CASSPYGAGGQDTQYF
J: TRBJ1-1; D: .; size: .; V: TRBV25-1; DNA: TGTGCCAGCAGTGAATTGGGAAAGAACACTGAAGCTTTCTTT; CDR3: CASSELGKNTEAFF
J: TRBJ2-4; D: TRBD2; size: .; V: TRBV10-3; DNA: TGTGCCATCAGTGAGGGTGGGTTAGCGGGAGCCAAAAACATTCAGTACTTC; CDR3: CAISEGGLAGAKNIQYF
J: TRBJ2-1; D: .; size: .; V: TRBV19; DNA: TGTGCCAGTAGCGAAATCTTGATGTACAATGAGCAGTTCTTC; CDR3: CASSEILMYNEQFF
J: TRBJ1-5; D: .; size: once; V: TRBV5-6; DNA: TGTGCCAGCAGCCTCATGGTGCGAGGAAATCAGCCCCAGCATTTT; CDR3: CASSLMVRGNQPQHF
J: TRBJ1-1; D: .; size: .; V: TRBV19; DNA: TGTGCCAGTAGTATAGACAGAACCTACACTGAAGCTTTCTTT; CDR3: CASSIDRTYTEAFF
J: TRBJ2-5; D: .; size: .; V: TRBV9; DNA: TGTGCCAGCAGCGTAAGTCCCGGAGAGACCCAGTACTTC; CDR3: CASSVSPGETQYF
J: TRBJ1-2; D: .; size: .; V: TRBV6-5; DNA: TGTGCCAGCAGGCCCGGGACTTTCTATGGCTACACCTTC; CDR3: CASRPGTFYGYTF
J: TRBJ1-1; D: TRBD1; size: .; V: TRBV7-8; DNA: TGTGCCAGCAGCTTAGCGGCAGGGGGTCGTTCGTACACTGAAGCTTTCTTT; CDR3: CASSLAAGGRSYTEAFF
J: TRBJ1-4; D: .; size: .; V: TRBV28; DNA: TGTGCCAGCAGCTTTACAGGAGTTGGAACTAATGAAAAACTGTTTTTT; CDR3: CASSFTGVGTNEKLFF
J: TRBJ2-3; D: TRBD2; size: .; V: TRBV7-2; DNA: TGTGCCAGCAGCTTAGGGCTAGCGGGAGTCAAACCGCAGTATTTT; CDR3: CASSLGLAGVKPQYF
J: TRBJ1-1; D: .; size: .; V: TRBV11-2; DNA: TGTGCCAGCAGCTTAGATCTGGGGATTGAAGCTTTCTTT; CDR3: CASSLDLGIEAFF
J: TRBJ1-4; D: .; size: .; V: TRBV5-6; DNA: TGTGCCAGCAGCTTGGCCGGGGCGGGTGAAAAACTGTTTTTT; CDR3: CASSLAGAGEKLFF
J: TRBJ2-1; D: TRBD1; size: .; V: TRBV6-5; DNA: TGTGCCAGCAGCCGAGGACAGGGCACCTACAATGAGCAGTTCTTC; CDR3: CASSRGQGTYNEQFF
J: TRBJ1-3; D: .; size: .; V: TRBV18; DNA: TGTGCCAGCTCACCTAAAAACAGGCGACACTCTGGAAACACCATATATTTT; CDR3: CASSPKNRRHSGNTIYF
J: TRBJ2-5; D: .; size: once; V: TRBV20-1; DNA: TGCAGTGCTAGAGTCGAGACCCAGTACTTC; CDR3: CSARVETQYF
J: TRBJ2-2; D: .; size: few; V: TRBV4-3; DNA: TGCGCCAGCAGCCAAGAGAGGACAGCCAGTTTCTTTACCGGGGAGCTGTTTTTT; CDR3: CASSQERTASFFTGELFF
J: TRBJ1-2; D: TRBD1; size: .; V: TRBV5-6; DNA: TGTGCCAGCAGTAGGGGGCTTAACTATGGCTACACCTTC; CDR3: CASSRGLNYGYTF
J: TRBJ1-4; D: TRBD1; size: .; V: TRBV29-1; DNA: TGCAGCGGGGGGACAGTAGATAATGAAAAACTGTTTTTT; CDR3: CSGGTVDNEKLFF
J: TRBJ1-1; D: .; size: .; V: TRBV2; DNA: TGTGCCAGCAGTCAATTAGAAGAAGCTTTCTTT; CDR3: CASSQLEEAFF
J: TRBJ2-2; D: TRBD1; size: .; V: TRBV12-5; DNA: TGTGCTAGTGGTTTGGGACAGGGAAACACCGGGGAGCTGTTTTTT; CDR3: CASGLGQGNTGELFF
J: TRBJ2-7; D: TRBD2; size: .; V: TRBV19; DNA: TGTGCCAGTAGAAAACCGGGACTAGCGGGAGATGAGCAGTACTTC; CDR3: CASRKPGLAGDEQYF
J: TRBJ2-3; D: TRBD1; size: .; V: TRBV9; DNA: TGTGCCAGCAGCGTAGGGACAGGGAACACAGATACGCAGTATTTT; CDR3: CASSVGTGNTDTQYF
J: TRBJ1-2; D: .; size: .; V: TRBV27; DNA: TGTGCCAGCAGGTCAACAGGAGACTATGGCTACACCTTC; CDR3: CASRSTGDYGYTF
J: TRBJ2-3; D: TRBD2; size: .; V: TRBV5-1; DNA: TGCGCCACCAGAGCGGGGGGTGGGGATACGCAGTATTTT; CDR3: CATRAGGGDTQYF
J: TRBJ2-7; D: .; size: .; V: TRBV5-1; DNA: TGCGCCAGCAGCGGGGCCCCATTGGACGAGCAGTACTTC; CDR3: CASSGAPLDEQYF
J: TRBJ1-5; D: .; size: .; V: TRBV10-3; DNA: TGTGCCATCAGCAGGGAGTTAGTCAATCAGCCCCAGCATTTT; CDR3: CAISRELVNQPQHF
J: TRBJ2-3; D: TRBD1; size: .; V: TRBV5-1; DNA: TGCGCCAGCAGCTTGGAGGACAGGGATGCAGATACGCAGTATTTT; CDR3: CASSLEDRDADTQYF
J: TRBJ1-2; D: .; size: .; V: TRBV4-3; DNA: TGCGCCAGCAGCCAAGAATTGAACACCAACTATGGCTACACCTTC; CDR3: CASSQELNTNYGYTF
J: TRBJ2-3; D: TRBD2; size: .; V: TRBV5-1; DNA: TGCGCCAGCAGCCGAACGACTAGCGGACCTAGCACAGATACGCAGTATTTT; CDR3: CASSRTTSGPSTDTQYF
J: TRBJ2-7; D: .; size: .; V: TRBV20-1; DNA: TGCAGTGCTAGTATTCCACCTCAGCAGTACTTC; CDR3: CSASIPPQQYF